Detailed here is one TCR beta chain. At one end, the junction sequence differs from germline, possibly due to a read error. The record originates from a study of CD8+CD57+ T cells in acquired aplastic anemia. Germline values: CDR1 SGHAT, CDR2 FQNNGV. The CDR3 is made up of 14 amino acids. Template material for TCR beta VDJ and CDR3 profiling consisted of genomic DNA. TCRdb re-derived calls from the reads in MiXCR, one entry per CDR3 protein. The sample lists about 210,000 distinct CDR3 sequences; roughly 35% were seen once. This sequence was found in a human donor in good health, serving as a control. V usage is TRBV11-2 and J usage is TRBJ2-1, with D maybe TRBD2 (6 bases). Sequencing input: sorted CD4+, CD8+, or CD8+CD57+ T cells (not recorded which) from PBMCs. The CDR3 loop reads CASSYSSAYNEQLF. In nucleotides, the CDR3 is TGTGCCAGCAGCTATTCTAGCGCCTACAATGAGCAGCTCTTC.